This T cell receptor (beta chain) was found in a study of shared clonotypes between healthy human individuals. Looking at the study overall: Each donor's CD8 memory used one plate, CD8 naive two, each CD4 subset three.

Broader study findings: Around 5% of naive CD4 clonotypes were shared across four donors.

Germline values: CDR1 SEHNR, CDR2 FQNEAQ (reference sequence). The ends were cut back, 3 bases at V and 0 bases at J, with 18 bases in the middle. This CDR3 has 18 residues. With regard to this clone: What it recognizes is unknown.

Several immunoSEQ plates held equal portions of the genomic DNA taken from each subset. The method was immunoSEQ multiplex PCR; TCRdb's version includes in-frame clones alone and lacks a portion of them. The sample holds roughly 1,000,000 clones; 75% to 80% are singletons and the top ten take 0.6% to 0.75%. J is TRBJ1-5 and V is TRBV7-9; D not certain. The sample taken for sequencing was memory CD4+ T cells from PBMCs. Regarding subset: CD45RA-negative fraction. The sequence was collected from a man between 18 and 35 years old in good health. Some clones in this sample may be carry-over from other donors' samples. CDR3 protein: CASSLDYVSGNSNQPQHF. DNA of the CDR3: TGTGCCAGCAGCTTGGACTATGTTTCCGGGAATAGCAATCAGCCCCAGCATTTT.